The T cell receptor beta chain described here comes from a study of OX40 agonist ivuxolimab in advanced cancers. The CDR3 spans 15 residues. The trim removed 4 bases at V and 1 base at J, leaving 7 bases unmatched. CDR1 is SGDLS and CDR2 is YYNGEE in the germline V gene. Profiled with immunoSEQ multiplex PCR; TCRdb holds only in-frame clones, not every one. This table holds approximately 30,000 clones, about 80% found once. The rearrangement uses TRBV9 and TRBJ1-1; TRBD1 matches 7 bases. This receptor was taken from an adult with an advanced solid tumor such as melanoma, head and neck, liver or kidney cancer. Sequenced material: CD4+ or CD8+ T cells sorted from blood, taken in a trial of the OX40 agonist ivuxolimab. CDR3 nucleotide sequence: TGTGCCAGCAGCCCCGGAGGACAGGCGAACACTGAAGCTTTCTTT. Translation gives CASSPGGQANTEAFF.